This TCR beta chain was captured in a study of human T cells and chemical hapten exposure (dated by TCRdb to about 2021). Turning to the overall study: Libraries were pooled for sequencing, and variation in per-sample TCR yields was attributed mainly to small differences in library volumes within the pool. In alopecia patients, the study followed how the peripheral blood TCR repertoire changed in vivo over primary and secondary sensitization to diphenylcyclopropenone (DPC), a hapten.

During library preparation, unique molecular identifiers were attached to individual cDNA molecules so that TCRs could be counted quantitatively and reproducibly. Both TCR alpha and TCR beta chains were sequenced from each blood RNA sample. On the study's bioinformatics: Samples had a median of approximately 96,000 TCRs, with a range from about 23,224 to 750,000. The Decombinator software suite was used to annotate the V, J and CDR3 of the TCR reads. To make PS versus PT1 abundance plots, every sample was subsampled to the same number of TCRs (28,000). TCRs were defined as expanded if absent before sensitization and observed at least eight times at the 2-week time point. The public sequencing data were trimmed at Q25 with fastp and processed into clonotypes with MiXCR by TCRdb, which kept only in-frame beta chains. Identical CDR3 protein sequences are pooled into one entry, listed with their most common genes and DNA. The V and J calls and clone size are TCRdb's, not the authors'. For this sample the table gives about 120,000 distinct CDR3 sequences, of which more than 8.5% were detected only once. The top ten constitute over 1.1% of the sample.

What the authors observed across the whole study: The number of TCRs above 1 in 1000 frequency did not change with DPC sensitization; there was no evidence of global repertoire structure alterations. Repeated subsampling changed both the strength of the expansion versus patch-test correlation and the threshold at which that correlation became significant.

This clonotype was counted many times. Its antigen is unknown. No base quality information exists; no much larger clone differs at one position. Unfractionated whole blood was collected in Tempus Blood RNA tubes, and total RNA was extracted from that blood. Five healthy volunteers acted as controls for TCR sequencing and had blood drawn at day 0, 2 weeks and 6 weeks. According to the germline V gene, CDR1 reads MGHDK and CDR2 reads SYGVNS. Trimming removed 3 bases from V and 1 base from J, leaving 12 bases between the germline ends. Counted from cysteine to phenylalanine, this CDR3 has 15 amino acids. The only DNA kept is the CDR3, 45 bases in frame from the first base.

The TCR was taken from a human donor in good health. Some clones in this sample may be carry-over from other donors' samples. Donor details come from another sample of the same person, matched by shared clones. Specimen: whole blood. The rearranged segments are TRBV25-1 and TRBJ1-1; a weak D assignment points to TRBD1 (6 bases agree). The bases are TGTGCCAGCAGTGATGGTCAGGGGACGAACACTGAAGCTTTCTTT. It translates as CASSDGQGTNTEAFF.